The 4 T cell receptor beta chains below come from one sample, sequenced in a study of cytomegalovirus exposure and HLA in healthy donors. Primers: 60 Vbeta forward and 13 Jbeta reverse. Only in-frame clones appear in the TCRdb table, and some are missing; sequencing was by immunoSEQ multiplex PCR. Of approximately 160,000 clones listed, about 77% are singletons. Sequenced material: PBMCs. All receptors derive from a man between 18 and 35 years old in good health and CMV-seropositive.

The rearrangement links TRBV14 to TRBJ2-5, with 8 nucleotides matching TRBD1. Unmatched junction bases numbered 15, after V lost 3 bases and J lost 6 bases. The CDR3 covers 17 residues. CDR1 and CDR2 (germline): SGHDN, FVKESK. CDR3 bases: TGTGCCAGCAGCCACCATCCGGGACAGGACTTTCAGAAGACCCAGTACTTC. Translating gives CASSHHPGQDFQKTQYF.

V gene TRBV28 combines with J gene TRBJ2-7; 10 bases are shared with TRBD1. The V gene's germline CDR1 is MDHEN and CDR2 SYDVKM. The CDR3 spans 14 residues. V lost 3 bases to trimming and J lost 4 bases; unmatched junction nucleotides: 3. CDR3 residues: CASSFGGQGYEQYF. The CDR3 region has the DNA TGTGCCAGCAGTTTTGGGGGACAGGGGTACGAGCAGTACTTC.

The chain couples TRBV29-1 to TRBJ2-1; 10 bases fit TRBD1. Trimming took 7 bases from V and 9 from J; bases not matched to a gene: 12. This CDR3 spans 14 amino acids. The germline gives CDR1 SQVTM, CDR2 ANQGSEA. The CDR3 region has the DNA TGCAGCGCCAATCCCCGGGACAGGGGTTTTGAGCAGTTCTTC. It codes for CSANPRDRGFEQFF.

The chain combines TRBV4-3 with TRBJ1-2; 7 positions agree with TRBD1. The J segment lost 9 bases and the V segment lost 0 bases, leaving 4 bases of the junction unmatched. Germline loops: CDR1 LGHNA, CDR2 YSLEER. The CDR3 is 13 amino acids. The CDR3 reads CASSQDPTGSYTF. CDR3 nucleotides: TGCGCCAGCAGCCAAGATCCGACAGGGAGCTACACCTTC.